What follows are 8 T cell receptor beta chains derived from one specimen sequenced in a study of human T cells and chemical hapten exposure. Time point specified: patch test 1, 2 weeks after DPC sensitization. Treatment: therapeutic diphenylcyclopropenone sensitization with weekly scalp DPC. A single record per CDR3 protein comes from TCRdb applying MiXCR to the RACE reads. The sample carries under 200,000 distinct CDR3 sequences, roughly 15% recorded once. Specimen: whole blood, collected in connection with sensitization to the hapten diphenylcyclopropenone (DPC). These receptors came from a woman aged 25 to 39 with alopecia areata. Some clones in this sample may be carry-over from other donors' samples.

This clonotype came up a few times. This chain connects TRBV20-1 to TRBJ2-7; TRBD2 matches 8 bases. This CDR3 contains 13 residues. CDR1 and CDR2 from the germline V gene are DFQATT and SNEGSKA (reference sequence). Trimming removed 3 bases from V and 2 bases from J; junction bases left unmatched: 3. The CDR3 is CSASTSGTYEQYF. The CDR3 region has the DNA TGCAGTGCTAGTACTAGCGGTACCTACGAGCAGTACTTC.

V and J are TRBV29-1 and TRBJ1-4; no clear D. The length of the CDR3 is 15 residues. Trimming took 1 base from V and 8 from J, leaving 17 bases between them. CDR1 is SQVTM and CDR2 is ANQGSEA in the germline V gene. The CDR3 DNA reads as TGCAGCGTTGAAGGGGTGGGGTCAGCAGAGGAAAAACTGTTTTTT. It encodes CSVEGVGSAEEKLFF.

The rearrangement uses TRBV5-1 and TRBJ1-1; D gene unclear. Deletions cut 0 bases from V and 1 base from J, with 7 bases between. CDR1 and CDR2 (germline): SGHRS, YFSETQ. The CDR3 spans 14 residues. The CDR3 spells CASSLAVPNTEAFF. The CDR3 DNA reads as TGCGCCAGCAGCTTGGCAGTGCCGAACACTGAAGCTTTCTTT.

This clonotype was detected a few times. The chain carries TRBV30 and TRBJ1-1; D is ambiguous. Germline CDR1 is GTSNPN and CDR2 is SVGIG (reference sequence). Between the trimmed V and J ends, which lost 0 bases and 0 bases, there was a span of 5 bases. CDR3 length: 13 amino acids. CDR3 DNA sequence: TGTGCCTGGAGTGTAAGAGTGAACACTGAAGCTTTCTTT. Protein: CAWSVRVNTEAFF.

This chain joins TRBV7-2 and TRBJ1-2, with a weak D call TRBD1 (6 bases). The CDR3 loop spans 14 amino acids. Germline CDR1 is SGHTA and CDR2 is FQGNSA. Between the trimmed V and J ends, which lost 4 bases and 7 bases, there was a span of 16 bases. The CDR3 spells CASSSQRGGAGYTF. In DNA, the CDR3 is TGTGCCAGCAGCTCTCAGAGGGGGGGTGCTGGCTACACCTTC.

The chain uses TRBV7-9 and TRBJ1-5, with 8 bases fitting TRBD1. Germline lookup yields CDR1 SEHNR and CDR2 FQNEAQ (reference sequence). This CDR3 comprises 13 residues. The trim removed 1 base at V and 7 bases at J, leaving 0 bases unmatched. This CDR3 is CASSLGDRQPQHF. Here the CDR3 DNA reads TGTGCCAGCAGCTTAGGGGACAGGCAGCCCCAGCATTTT.

This clonotype was seen many times. This sequence joins TRBV7-9 and TRBJ2-1; the match to TRBD2 covers 10 bases. CDR3 length equals 17 residues. The junction had 2 bases not matched to a gene; V was cut back by 0 bases and J by 0 bases. Germline V gives CDR1 SEHNR, CDR2 FQNEAQ (reference sequence). In DNA form, the CDR3 reads TGTGCCAGCAGCTTAGCCTCTAGCGGGAGCTCCTACAATGAGCAGTTCTTC. Its translation is CASSLASSGSSYNEQFF.

The chain carries TRBV7-9 and TRBJ2-5; D gene unclear. V was trimmed by 0 bases and J by 1 base, leaving 9 bases between them. The germline gives CDR1 SEHNR, CDR2 FQNEAQ (reference sequence). This CDR3 has 15 amino acids. The CDR3 nucleotides read TGTGCCAGCAGCTTAGCTGAGGACCCCCAAGAGACCCAGTACTTC. Encoded protein: CASSLAEDPQETQYF.